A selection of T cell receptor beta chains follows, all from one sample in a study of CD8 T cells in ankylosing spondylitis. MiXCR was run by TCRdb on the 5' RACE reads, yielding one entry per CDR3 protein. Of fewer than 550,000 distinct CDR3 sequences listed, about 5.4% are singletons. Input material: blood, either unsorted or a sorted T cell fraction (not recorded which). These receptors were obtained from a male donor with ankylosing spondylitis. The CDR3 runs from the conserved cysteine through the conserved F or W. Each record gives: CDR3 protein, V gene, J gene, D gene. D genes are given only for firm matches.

CASSPYLDPEQYF	TRBV18	TRBJ2-7	.
CASSWTVAGGLNTGELFF	TRBV11-1	TRBJ2-2	TRBD2
CAISELLTGGDDTEAFF	TRBV10-3	TRBJ1-1	TRBD1
CASSVSRGDSPLHF	TRBV2	TRBJ1-6	.
CASSLKGLAGGESYEQYF	TRBV11-2	TRBJ2-7	TRBD2
CASRPRDGWGEAFF	TRBV5-6	TRBJ1-1	.
CASSLLTPTGNGYTF	TRBV7-2	TRBJ1-2	.
CASSLVSGNEQYF	TRBV7-9	TRBJ2-7	.
CASSQATGSPYTQYF	TRBV4-2	TRBJ2-3	.
CASSYFGVNTGELFF	TRBV6-2/TRBV6-3	TRBJ2-2	.